Below, 19 T cell receptor beta chains from the same sample are listed, as sequenced in a study of CXCR3-negative and CXCR3-positive naive CD8 T cells. The study's findings and limits: Higher TRB CDR3 hydrophobicity marked CXCR3-positive naive cells relative to CXCR3-negative naive cells.

UMI labels and 5' RACE were used to prepare the TRB cDNA libraries. For each CDR3 protein, TCRdb gives one entry from its re-call of the 5' RACE reads, without DNA. Its table lists 120,000 or so distinct CDR3 sequences. These receptors lack a known antigen. Specimen: naive CXCR3+ CD8+ T cells from blood. Documented subset: CD45RO-CCR7+CD27+CD95- naive CD8+ T cells expressing CXCR3 (TNR3+). The receptors stem from a human donor in good health. Some clones in this sample may be carry-over from other donors' samples.

V and J are TRBV20-1 and TRBJ2-5; TCRdb picks TRBD1, but there is no DNA to check that call. Germline CDR1 and CDR2: DFQATT and SNEGSKA (reference sequence). There are 14 residues in the CDR3. CDR3 amino acids: CSIPGAGELETQHF.

The chain combines TRBV12-3 or TRBV12-4 with TRBJ2-5; TCRdb names TRBD1, which stays unverified in the absence of DNA. CDR3 length: 15 amino acids. The CDR3 here is CASSFLGARQETQYF.

J is TRBJ1-2 and V is TRBV5-1; TCRdb returns TRBD1, unconfirmable since there is no DNA. The CDR3 loop spans 13 amino acids. CDR1 and CDR2 from the germline V gene are SGHRS and YFSETQ. The CDR3 reads CASRRDNNYGYTF.

This chain uses TRBV29-1 with TRBJ2-5; TCRdb returns TRBD1, unconfirmable since there is no DNA. CDR3 length: 14 residues. Germline CDR1 reads SQVTM; CDR2 reads ANQGSEA. The CDR3 spells CSVDAPLGGETQYF.

The chain recombines TRBV14 with TRBJ2-1; the D call from TCRdb, TRBD2, cannot be confirmed without DNA. The CDR3 loop spans 16 amino acids. The germline gives CDR1 SGHDN, CDR2 FVKESK. CDR3 protein: CASSHLLAGDMNEQFF.

V is TRBV10-3 and J is TRBJ2-3. The germline V gene has CDR1 ENHRY and CDR2 SYGVKD. This CDR3 has 13 residues. The CDR3 spells CAISEVSADTQYF.

J is TRBJ1-2 and V is TRBV6-2 or TRBV6-3. Germline V lookup: CDR1 MNHEY, CDR2 SVGEGT. CDR3 size: 15 residues. The CDR3 sequence is CASRTTTDSNYGYTF.

This sequence joins TRBV12-3 or TRBV12-4 and TRBJ2-1; there is no DNA to check the TCRdb D call of TRBD1. The CDR3 extends over 15 amino acids. The CDR3 here is CASSFGGAIYNEQFF.

The chain links TRBV20-1 to TRBJ2-7; TCRdb's D gene call, TRBD1, goes unchecked for lack of DNA. The CDR3 extends over 14 amino acids. Germline CDR1 reads DFQATT; CDR2 reads SNEGSKA (reference sequence). CDR3 residues: CSARDRGVHYEQYF.

The genes are TRBV20-1 and TRBJ2-1; TCRdb reports TRBD1, a call that lacks DNA to check it against. In germline, CDR1 is DFQATT, CDR2 SNEGSKA (reference sequence). The CDR3 is 12 amino acids. The CDR3 sequence: CSATTGDNEQFF.

The chain carries TRBV28 and TRBJ2-7; TCRdb selects TRBD1, and the lack of DNA leaves this call unchecked. Per germline, CDR1 MDHEN and CDR2 SYDVKM. This CDR3 contains 15 residues. The CDR3: CASSSGTGGSYEQYF.

The V call is TRBV6-1, the J call TRBJ1-1. CDR3 length: 14 residues. Germline loops: CDR1 MNHNS, CDR2 SASEGT. CDR3 loop: CASGRPVGNTEAFF.

CDR3 region: CASSLNRVSPQHF. The chain employs TRBV12-3 or TRBV12-4 and TRBJ1-5; the TRBD1 assignment by TCRdb is unverifiable without DNA. The CDR3 has 13 amino acids.

The chain links TRBV9 to TRBJ2-1; TCRdb's assignment of TRBD2 cannot be checked, as there is no DNA. The CDR3 loop spans 15 amino acids. The germline V gene encodes CDR1 SGDLS and CDR2 YYNGEE. This CDR3 reads CASSVAGGVYNEQFF.

This chain links TRBV20-1 with TRBJ2-7. Germline V gene lookup returns CDR1 DFQATT and CDR2 SNEGSKA (reference sequence). This CDR3 is built from 13 residues. CDR3: CSARVVSSYEQYF.

The V and J genes are TRBV5-6 and TRBJ2-7; TCRdb reports TRBD1, a call that lacks DNA to check it against. Germline CDR1 reads SGHDT; CDR2 reads YYEEEE. CDR3 length equals 15 residues. CDR3 sequence: CASSWRQGLRYEQYF.

The chain recombines TRBV30 with TRBJ2-2; the TCRdb call, TRBD1, lacks DNA for checking. CDR3 length equals 13 residues. Germline assignment: CDR1 GTSNPN and CDR2 SVGIG (reference sequence). The CDR3 protein is CAWSIGGTGELFF.

The J gene is TRBJ2-3, the V gene TRBV7-3; absent DNA, TCRdb's TRBD1 call cannot be checked. Germline CDR1 SGHTA, CDR2 FQGTGA. CDR3 size: 15 residues. CDR3: CASSATGGEADTQYF. Combining the CDR3 with reference TRBV7-3 and TRBJ2-3 gives the whole variable domain GAGVSQTPSNKVTEKGKYVELRCDPISGHTALYWYRQSLGQGPEFLIYFQGTGAADDSGLPNDRFFAVRPEGSVSTLKIQRTERGDSAVYLCASSATGGEADTQYFGPGTRLTVL.

The chain couples TRBV7-9 to TRBJ1-1; TCRdb returns TRBD1, unconfirmable since there is no DNA. The CDR3 totals 14 residues. Germline CDR1 and CDR2: SEHNR and FQNEAQ (reference sequence). The CDR3 protein is CASSPDRVWTEAFF.